The entry below gives a single T cell receptor beta chain sequence along with its context. This specimen comes from a study of blood T cell repertoires in COVID-19. About the research overall: The cDNA or gDNA used as material had been derived from T cells, B-cell-depleted T cells, or PBMCs.

The method was immunoSEQ multiplex PCR; TCRdb's version includes in-frame clones alone and lacks a portion of them. The sample carries 180,000 or so clones, approximately 85% recorded once. Sequenced material: peripheral blood. This sequence was found in a woman aged 80 or over with acute or convalescent COVID-19.

The CDR3 nucleotides read TGCAGTGCTAGTAAGTCCCGAGCTAGCGACCCCTACGAGCAGTACTTC. Its protein is CSASKSRASDPYEQYF. This sequence joins TRBV20-1 and TRBJ2-7; weak D call: TRBD2 (6 bases). V shed 3 bases and J shed 2 bases, with 20 bases lying between them. Germline CDR1 and CDR2: DFQATT and SNEGSKA (reference sequence). This CDR3 spans 16 amino acids.